The 7 T cell receptor beta chains in this list originate from one sample, sequenced in a study of CD8 T cells in ankylosing spondylitis. Findings and limits, study-wide: Ankylosing spondylitis blood seemed to carry a telltale TCR beta motif made of roughly eight highly homologous variants.

TCRdb reanalysed the 5' RACE reads using MiXCR and keeps one entry per CDR3 protein. Of 450,000 to 550,000 distinct CDR3 sequences in the sample, approximately 5.3% were seen once. These TCRs are of unknown antigen specificity. The sample was blood, either unsorted or a sorted T cell fraction (not recorded which). The receptors originated from a male donor with ankylosing spondylitis.

The chain carries TRBV4-3 and TRBJ1-4; D unclear. The V end lost 8 bases, the J end lost 0 bases, and 22 bases lay between the germline ends. This CDR3 has 18 residues. Per germline, CDR1 LGHNA and CDR2 YSLEER. The CDR3 loop is CASGGRSGRAATNEKLFF. Written as DNA, the CDR3 is TGCGCCAGCGGAGGTCGTAGTGGCCGGGCCGCAACTAATGAAAAACTGTTTTTT.

This clonotype was seen repeatedly, ten times or more. V is TRBV20-1 and J is TRBJ1-1; 9 bases line up with TRBD1. J lost 3 bases, V lost 5 bases, and 7 bases had no gene match. The CDR3 is 14 residues long. Germline V CDR1 and CDR2: DFQATT, SNEGSKA (reference sequence). As DNA, the CDR3 is TGCAGTGCTGTTGACAGGGGGGGTGACACTGAAGCTTTCTTT. It codes for CSAVDRGGDTEAFF.

In its sample, this clonotype was seen many times. The chain recombines TRBV20-1 with TRBJ1-1; no clear D gene. This CDR3 region has 12 residues. The germline gives CDR1 DFQATT, CDR2 SNEGSKA (reference sequence). With 6 bases removed from V and 1 base from J, the gap between germline ends came to 9 bases. The CDR3 region has the DNA TGCAGTGCCGCGGACGGGAACACTGAAGCTTTCTTT. Translating gives CSAADGNTEAFF.

The table lists this clonotype with many counts. CDR3 nucleotides: TGTGCCACCAGAGGAGGGTCGCAAGAGACCCAGTACTTC. Protein: CATRGGSQETQYF. The rearrangement links TRBV6-1 to TRBJ2-5; tentatively, D is TRBD2 (6 bases). Trimming left V 10 bases short and J 2 bases short, with 14 bases between. Germline CDR1 MNHNS, CDR2 SASEGT. This CDR3 is 13 amino acids long.

This clonotype was recorded many times. This chain connects TRBV7-9 to TRBJ2-7; tentatively, D is TRBD1 (7 bases). Between the trimmed V and J ends, which lost 6 bases and 4 bases, there was a span of 19 bases. CDR3 length equals 15 residues. From germline, CDR1 is SEHNR and CDR2 FQNEAQ (reference sequence). The CDR3 region is CASSQGGQGGYEQYF. The CDR3 DNA reads TGTGCCAGCAGTCAGGGGGGCCAGGGTGGGTACGAGCAGTACTTC.

The J gene is TRBJ2-7, the V gene TRBV6-5; 8 nucleotides agree with TRBD2. Germline V gene lookup returns CDR1 MNHEY and CDR2 SVGAGI. The CDR3 runs 17 residues. J lost 3 bases, V lost 0 bases, and 10 bases had no gene match. The CDR3 is CASSYSTSGSGVYEQYF. In DNA form, the CDR3 reads TGTGCCAGCAGTTACTCGACCAGCGGGAGTGGAGTCTACGAGCAGTACTTC.

This clonotype has a count of ten or more. The chain combines TRBV27 with TRBJ2-6; TRBD2 agrees at 7 bases. The junction had 4 bases not matched to a gene; V was cut back by 8 bases and J by 3 bases. The CDR3 has 14 amino acids. Per the germline V gene, CDR1 is MNHEY and CDR2 is SMNVEV (reference sequence). The CDR3 here is CASRGVNGANVLTF. For the CDR3, the DNA is TGTGCCAGCCGGGGGGTAAATGGGGCCAACGTCCTGACTTTC. Full variable domain (remainder filled in from reference TRBV27 and TRBJ2-6): EAQVTQNPRYLITVTGKKLTVTCSQNMNHEYMSWYRQDPGLGLRQIYYSMNVEVTDKGDVPEGYKVSRKEKRNFPLILESPSPNQTSLYFCASRGVNGANVLTFGAGSRLTVL.